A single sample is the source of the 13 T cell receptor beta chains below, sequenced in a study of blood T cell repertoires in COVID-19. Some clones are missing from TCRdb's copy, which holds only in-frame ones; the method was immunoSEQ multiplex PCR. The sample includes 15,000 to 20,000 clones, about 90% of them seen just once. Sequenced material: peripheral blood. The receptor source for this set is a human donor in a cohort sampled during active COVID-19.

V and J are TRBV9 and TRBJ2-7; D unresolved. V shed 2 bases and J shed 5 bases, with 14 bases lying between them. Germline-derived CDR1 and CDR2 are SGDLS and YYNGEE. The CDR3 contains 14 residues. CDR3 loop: CASSVSTGSHEQYF. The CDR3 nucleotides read TGTGCCAGCAGCGTCTCAACCGGGTCCCACGAGCAGTACTTC.

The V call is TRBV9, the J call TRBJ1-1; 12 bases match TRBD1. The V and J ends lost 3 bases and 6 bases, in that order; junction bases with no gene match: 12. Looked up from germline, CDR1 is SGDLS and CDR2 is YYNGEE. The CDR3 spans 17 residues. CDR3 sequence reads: CASSAQSGQGATAEAFF. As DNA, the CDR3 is TGTGCCAGCAGCGCGCAGTCGGGACAGGGGGCTACGGCTGAAGCTTTCTTT.

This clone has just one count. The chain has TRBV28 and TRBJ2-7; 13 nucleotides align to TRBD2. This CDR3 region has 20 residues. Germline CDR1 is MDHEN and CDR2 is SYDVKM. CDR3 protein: CAGNGTSGILYRDTSYEQYF. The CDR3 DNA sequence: TGTGCGGGAAATGGGACTAGCGGGATCTTGTATCGAGATACCTCCTACGAGCAGTACTTC.

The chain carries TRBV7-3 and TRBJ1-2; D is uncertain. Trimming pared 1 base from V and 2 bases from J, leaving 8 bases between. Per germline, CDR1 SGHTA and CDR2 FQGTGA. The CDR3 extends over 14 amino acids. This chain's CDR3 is CASSLNGGNYGYTF. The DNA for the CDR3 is TGTGCCAGCAGCTTAAATGGCGGAAACTATGGCTACACCTTC.

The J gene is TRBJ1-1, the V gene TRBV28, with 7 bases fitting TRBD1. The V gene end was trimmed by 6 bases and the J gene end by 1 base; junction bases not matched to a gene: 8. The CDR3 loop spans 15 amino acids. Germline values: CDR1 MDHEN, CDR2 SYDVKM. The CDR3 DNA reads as TGTGCCAGCAGCCCGTCAGGGGGGAGGAACACTGAAGCTTTCTTT. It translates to CASSPSGGRNTEAFF. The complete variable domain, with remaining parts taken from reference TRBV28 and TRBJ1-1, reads DVKVTQSSRYLVKRTGEKVFLECVQDMDHENMFWYRQDPGLGLRLIYFSYDVKMKEKGDIPEGYSVSREKKERFSLILESASTNQTSMYLCASSPSGGRNTEAFFGQGTRLTVV.

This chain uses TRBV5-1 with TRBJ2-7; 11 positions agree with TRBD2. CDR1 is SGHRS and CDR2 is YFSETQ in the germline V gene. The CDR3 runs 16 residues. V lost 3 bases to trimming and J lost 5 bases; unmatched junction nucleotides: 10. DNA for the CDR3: TGCGCCAGCAGCTCCCCGGATAGCGGGAGGGTCAACGAGCAGTACTTC. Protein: CASSSPDSGRVNEQYF.

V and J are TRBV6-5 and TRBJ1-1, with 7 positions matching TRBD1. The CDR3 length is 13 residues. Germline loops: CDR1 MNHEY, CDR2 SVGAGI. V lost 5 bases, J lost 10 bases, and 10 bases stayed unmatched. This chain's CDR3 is CASSQQGGSTAFF. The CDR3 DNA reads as TGTGCCAGCAGTCAGCAGGGGGGTTCGACAGCTTTCTTT.

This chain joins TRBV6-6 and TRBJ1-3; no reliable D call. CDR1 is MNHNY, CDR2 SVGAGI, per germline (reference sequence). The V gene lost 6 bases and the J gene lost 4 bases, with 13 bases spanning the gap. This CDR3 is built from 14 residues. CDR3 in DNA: TGTGCCAGCAGCCGGGCGGGGATGGGAAACACCATATATTTT. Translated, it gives CASSRAGMGNTIYF.

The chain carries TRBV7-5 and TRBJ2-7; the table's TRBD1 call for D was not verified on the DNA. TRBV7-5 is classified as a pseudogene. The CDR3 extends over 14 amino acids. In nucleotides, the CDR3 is TGTGCCAGAAGCTTGCAGGACAGAGATTACGAGCAGTACTTC. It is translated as CARSLQDRDYEQYF.

The DNA for the CDR3 is TGTGCCAGCAGTTTGGGACAGGGCGGCTCCGACTATGGCTACACCTTC. Protein product: CASSLGQGGSDYGYTF. The rearrangement joins TRBV28 to TRBJ1-2; 9 bases line up with TRBD1. This CDR3 is built from 16 residues. With 3 bases clipped from V and 3 bases from J, the junction kept 8 bases outside the gene matches. Per germline, CDR1 MDHEN and CDR2 SYDVKM.

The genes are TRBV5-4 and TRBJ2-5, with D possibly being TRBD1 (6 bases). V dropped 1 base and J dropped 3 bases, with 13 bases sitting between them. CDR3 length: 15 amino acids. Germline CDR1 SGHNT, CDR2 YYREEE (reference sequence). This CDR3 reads CASSLMTGGEETQYF. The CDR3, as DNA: TGTGCCAGCAGCTTGATGACAGGTGGGGAAGAGACCCAGTACTTC. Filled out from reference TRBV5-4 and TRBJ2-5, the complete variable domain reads ETGVTQSPTHLIKTRGQQVTLRCSSQSGHNTVSWYQQALGQGPQFIFQYYREEENGRGNFPPRFSGLQFPNYSSELNVNALELDDSALYLCASSLMTGGEETQYFGPGTRLLVL.

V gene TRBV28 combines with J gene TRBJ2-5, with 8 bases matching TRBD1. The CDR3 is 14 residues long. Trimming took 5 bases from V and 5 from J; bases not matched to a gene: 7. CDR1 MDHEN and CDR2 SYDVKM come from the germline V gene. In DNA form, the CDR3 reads TGTGCCAGCAGTCGGGGACAGGTGGGGGAGACCCAGTACTTC. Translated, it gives CASSRGQVGETQYF.

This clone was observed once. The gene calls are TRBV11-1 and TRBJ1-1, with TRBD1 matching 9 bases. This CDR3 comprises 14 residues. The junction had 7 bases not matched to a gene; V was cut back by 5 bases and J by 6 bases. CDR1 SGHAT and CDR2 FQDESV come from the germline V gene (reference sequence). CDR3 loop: CASSPRDRDPEAFF. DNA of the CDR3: TGTGCCAGCAGCCCCCGGGACAGGGACCCTGAAGCTTTCTTT. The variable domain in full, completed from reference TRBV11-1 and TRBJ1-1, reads EAEVAQSPRYKITEKSQAVAFWCDPISGHATLYWYRQILGQGPELLVQFQDESVVDDSQLPKDRFSAERLKGVDSTLKIQPAELGDSAMYLCASSPRDRDPEAFFGQGTRLTVV.